This is a list of T cell receptor beta chains from one sample in a study of cytomegalovirus exposure and HLA in healthy donors. The repertoire was sequenced with immunoSEQ multiplex PCR; TCRdb's copy has only in-frame clones and lacks some. Among 200,000 or so clones listed, roughly 77% were seen once. The specimen was PBMCs. The receptors originated from a male donor in good health and CMV-seropositive. Both conserved end residues are part of each CDR3. The D gene is left open where the match is weak. Size tells how often a clone was seen (once, few, many) or the class of an expanded clone, and some rows leave it out.

few | - | TRBJ1-2 | TRBV11-2 | 12 | CASSLDRVVYTF | TGTGCCAGCAGCTTAGACAGGGTGGTCTACACCTTC
- | TRBD2 | TRBJ2-1 | TRBV4-1 | 18 | CASSQEVWGGGPSNEQFF | TGCGCCAGCAGCCAAGAAGTCTGGGGCGGGGGGCCGTCCAATGAGCAGTTCTTC
- | TRBD1 | TRBJ2-7 | TRBV25-1 | 14 | CASSDRIGGGEQYF | TGTGCCAGCAGTGACCGAATAGGGGGCGGTGAGCAGTACTTC
few | TRBD1 | TRBJ1-2 | TRBV7-2 | 14 | CASSDRQGVNGYTF | TGTGCCAGCAGCGATCGACAGGGGGTGAATGGCTACACCTTC
- | TRBD1 | TRBJ1-2 | TRBV19 | 20 | CASTGWLAERTGKDNYGYTF | TGTGCCAGTACAGGTTGGCTCGCGGAAAGGACAGGGAAAGACAACTATGGCTACACCTTC
- | - | TRBJ1-4 | TRBV7-9 | 16 | CASSLPTGTGNEKLFF | TGTGCCAGCAGCTTGCCGACCGGGACTGGTAATGAAAAACTGTTTTTT
- | TRBD2 | TRBJ2-5 | TRBV2 | 15 | CASDHLAGPGETQYF | TGTGCCAGCGACCACCTAGCGGGGCCGGGGGAGACCCAGTACTTC
- | - | TRBJ1-2 | TRBV11-2 | 14 | CASSLEVRASGYTF | TGTGCCAGCAGCTTAGAGGTCAGGGCAAGTGGCTACACCTTC
- | TRBD2 | TRBJ2-2 | TRBV19 | 16 | CATSLAGGGHTGELFF | TGTGCCACCAGTCTCGCGGGGGGAGGACACACCGGGGAGCTGTTTTTT
- | TRBD2 | TRBJ2-7 | TRBV7-9 | 14 | CASSPASGRREQYF | TGTGCCAGCAGCCCCGCTAGCGGGAGAAGGGAGCAGTACTTC
- | - | TRBJ2-7 | TRBV30 | 12 | CASSGSSYEQYF | TGTGCCAGTTCGGGATCCTCCTACGAGCAGTACTTC
- | TRBD1 | TRBJ1-1 | TRBV7-8 | 15 | CASSLGIKGGQKAFF | TGTGCCAGCAGCTTAGGAATCAAAGGGGGACAGAAAGCTTTCTTT
- | TRBD1 | TRBJ2-2 | TRBV9 | 16 | CASSEYRGANTGELFF | TGTGCCAGCAGCGAATACAGGGGGGCGAACACCGGGGAGCTGTTTTTT
- | TRBD1 | TRBJ1-5 | TRBV28 | 14 | CASSQTGNNQPQHF | TGTGCCAGCAGCCAGACAGGGAACAATCAGCCCCAGCATTTT
few | - | TRBJ1-4 | TRBV7-9 | 14 | CASSLGGIKEKLFF | TGTGCCAGCAGCTTAGGGGGCATCAAGGAAAAACTGTTTTTT
- | TRBD1 | TRBJ1-2 | TRBV7-2 | 15 | CASSFLDRAGYGYTF | TGTGCCAGCAGCTTCTTAGACAGGGCAGGCTATGGCTACACCTTC
- | - | TRBJ2-7 | TRBV5-1 | 15 | CASSLGSGESYEQYF | TGCGCCAGCAGCTTGGGTTCAGGGGAATCCTACGAGCAGTACTTC
few | - | TRBJ1-1 | TRBV9 | 17 | CASSNHPGLGVGTEAFF | TGTGCCAGCAGCAACCATCCGGGACTGGGCGTAGGAACTGAAGCTTTCTTT
- | TRBD2 | TRBJ2-1 | TRBV4-2 | 16 | CASSFMTSGGRNEQFF | TGTGCCAGCAGCTTCATGACTAGCGGGGGTCGAAATGAGCAGTTCTTC
- | TRBD1 | TRBJ1-4 | TRBV4-2 | 15 | CASSPRTGQNEKLFF | TGTGCCAGCAGCCCTCGGACAGGTCAAAATGAAAAACTGTTTTTT
- | TRBD2 | TRBJ2-7 | TRBV7-6 | 14 | CASSSGSPSYEQYF | TGTGCCAGCAGTAGCGGGTCCCCTTCCTACGAGCAGTACTTC
- | TRBD2 | TRBJ2-2 | TRBV7-2 | 17 | CASSLASGRTNTGELFF | TGTGCCAGCAGCTTAGCGAGCGGGAGGACGAACACCGGGGAGCTGTTTTTT
- | TRBD1 | TRBJ1-6 | TRBV18 | 15 | CASSPGQGDNSPLHF | TGTGCCAGCTCACCAGGACAGGGCGATAATTCACCCCTCCACTTT
- | - | TRBJ2-4 | TRBV14 | 14 | CASSQDQGRNIQYF | TGTGCCAGCAGCCAAGATCAGGGCAGGAACATTCAGTACTTC
once | - | TRBJ1-1 | TRBV7-3 | 12 | CASSFSNTEAFF | TGTGCCAGCAGCTTCTCGAACACTGAAGCTTTCTTT